The 27 T cell receptor beta chains below all came from one sample that was sequenced in a study of beta chain features in type 1 diabetes. The study reverse transcribed the entire isolated RNA, so it sequenced expressed TCRB transcripts. The assay was immunoSEQ multiplex PCR, and TCRdb's table has in-frame clones only and misses some. The data contain hundreds of thousands of clones, about 17% of them singletons. The sequencing sample was made of naive CD4+ T cells from blood. The receptors here all came from a woman aged 18-30 years in good health.

This clone has just a few counts. This rearrangement joins TRBV7-8 to TRBJ2-1; no clear D gene. Germline V gene data show CDR1 as SGHVS and CDR2 as FQNEAQ. The length of the CDR3 is 16 residues. V lost 5 bases to trimming and J lost 4 bases, with 18 bases between them. CDR3 protein: CASSVLPLTDYNEQFF. CDR3 coding DNA: TGTGCCAGCAGCGTACTACCACTTACTGATTACAATGAGCAGTTCTTC.

This clone was seen more than once but under ten times. This chain joins TRBV28 and TRBJ2-3; tentative D call: TRBD1 (5 bases). Germline V gives CDR1 MDHEN, CDR2 SYDVKM. Trimming removed 6 bases at V and 7 bases at J, with 14 bases between. The CDR3 spans 13 residues. DNA of the CDR3: TGTGCCAGCAGCGAGACAGCTCCATATACGCAGTATTTT. Translated: CASSETAPYTQYF. The whole variable domain, filled in from reference TRBV28 and TRBJ2-3, reads DVKVTQSSRYLVKRTGEKVFLECVQDMDHENMFWYRQDPGLGLRLIYFSYDVKMKEKGDIPEGYSVSREKKERFSLILESASTNQTSMYLCASSETAPYTQYFGPGTRLTVL.

This chain links TRBV7-2 with TRBJ1-6; 7 nucleotides agree with TRBD1. Germline V gives CDR1 SGHTA, CDR2 FQGNSA. This CDR3 is 15 amino acids long. The V and J ends lost 1 base and 9 bases, in that order; junction bases with no gene match: 6. CDR3 nucleotide sequence: TGTGCCAGCAGCTTAGAGGGCAGGGGGAGTTCACCCCTCCACTTT. Residues: CASSLEGRGSSPLHF.

This clone was seen a handful of times. The gene calls are TRBV5-4 and TRBJ2-1, with D perhaps TRBD1 or TRBD2 (5 bases each). This CDR3 region has 15 residues. V shed 0 bases and J shed 5 bases, with 12 bases lying between them. CDR1 and CDR2 from the germline V gene are SGHNT and YYREEE (reference sequence). The CDR3 region is CASSLDGTWNNEQFF. CDR3 DNA sequence: TGTGCCAGCAGCTTGGACGGGACCTGGAACAATGAGCAGTTCTTC.

The chain couples TRBV7-8 to TRBJ2-5; 8 bases align to TRBD1. Germline V lookup: CDR1 SGHVS, CDR2 FQNEAQ. The CDR3 extends over 14 amino acids. The V and J ends lost 5 bases and 5 bases, in that order; junction bases with no gene match: 7. The CDR3 reads CASSPQGAGETQYF. In DNA form, the CDR3 reads TGTGCCAGCAGCCCTCAGGGGGCGGGGGAGACCCAGTACTTC.

This clone was observed a few times. This chain links TRBV28 with TRBJ1-5; D is perhaps TRBD1 (6 bases). V was clipped by 11 bases and J by 1 base, with 9 bases between them. The germline V gene encodes CDR1 MDHEN and CDR2 SYDVKM. This CDR3 region has 12 residues. The CDR3 sequence: CAAGESNQPQHF. CDR3 nucleotide sequence: TGTGCCGCAGGGGAGAGCAATCAGCCCCAGCATTTT.

This clone has a handful of counts. The chain carries TRBV4-1 and TRBJ1-1; 8 bases line up with TRBD1. CDR1 MGHRA and CDR2 YSYEKL come from the germline V gene. With V trimmed by 3 bases and J by 0 bases, 18 bases remained unmatched. This CDR3 spans 20 amino acids. The CDR3 is CASSQTPHRDRRYMNTEAFF. The CDR3 DNA is TGCGCCAGCAGCCAGACACCGCACCGGGACAGGCGATACATGAACACTGAAGCTTTCTTT.

This clone was detected a few times. The CDR3 DNA is TGCAGAGCTGGGTTTTTGGAGACCCAGTACTTC. The encoded protein is CRAGFLETQYF. The V call is TRBV20-1, the J call TRBJ2-5; no reliable D call. Germline CDR1 is DFQATT and CDR2 is SNEGSKA (reference sequence). This CDR3 contains 11 residues.

This clone came up a few times. This same CDR3 is encoded by further DNA sequences in the sample. The rearrangement uses TRBV7-2 and TRBJ2-1, with D possibly TRBD1 on 6 matching bases. The germline V gene has CDR1 SGHTA and CDR2 FQGNSA. CDR3 length: 15 residues. V was clipped by 1 base and J by 4 bases, with 11 bases between them. The CDR3 here is CASSLGTASYNEQFF. CDR3 nucleotides: TGTGCCAGCAGCTTAGGGACAGCTTCTTACAATGAGCAGTTCTTC.

A word on this clone: A read error may account for a junction end that differs from germline. The gene calls are TRBV18 and TRBJ2-7; possible D gene TRBD1, 5 bases. The CDR3 contains 15 residues. Germline V gene data show CDR1 as KGHSH and CDR2 as LQKENI. The CDR3 nucleotides are TGTGCCAGCTCTCCACAGACAGTTTTTCACTACGAGCAGTACTTC. As protein: CASSPQTVFHYEQYF.

The chain is built from TRBV15 and TRBJ1-1; D is possibly TRBD1 (5 bases). There are 14 residues in the CDR3. V was clipped by 0 bases and J by 6 bases, with 11 bases between them. Per germline, CDR1 LNHNV and CDR2 YYDKDF (reference sequence). The CDR3 loop is CATSRDHRWSEAFF. The CDR3 DNA reads TGTGCCACCAGCAGAGATCACAGGTGGTCTGAAGCTTTCTTT.

A few counts support this clone. The chain is built from TRBV29-1 and TRBJ2-2; D possibly corresponds to TRBD1 (5 bases). Germline V gives CDR1 SQVTM, CDR2 ANQGSEA. The CDR3 runs to 13 residues. V lost 5 bases, J lost 4 bases, and 11 bases lay in between. The CDR3 here is CSVFKGVTGELFF. The DNA of the CDR3 is TGCAGCGTTTTTAAAGGGGTCACCGGGGAGCTGTTTTTT.

Notes on this clone: The same CDR3 also results from other DNA sequences found in this sample. The rearrangement uses TRBV10-3 and TRBJ2-2; either TRBD1 or TRBD2 may fit D (5 bases each). Germline V gives CDR1 ENHRY, CDR2 SYGVKD. The V gene lost 10 bases and the J gene lost 6 bases, with 9 bases spanning the gap. The CDR3 spans 11 residues. The CDR3 region has the DNA TGTGCCACCCGAGGGGCCGGGGAGCTGTTTTTT. This translates into CATRGAGELFF.

This clone was detected a few times. The rearrangement links TRBV5-1 to TRBJ2-7; 9 nucleotides line up with TRBD1. The CDR3 has 14 amino acids. The germline V gene has CDR1 SGHRS and CDR2 YFSETQ. Trimming removed 1 base from V and 6 bases from J; junction bases left unmatched: 5. CDR3 nucleotide sequence: TGCGCCAGCAGCTTGTCGGGACAGGGTACCGAGCAGTACTTC. The encoded protein is CASSLSGQGTEQYF. The complete variable domain, with remaining parts taken from reference TRBV5-1 and TRBJ2-7, reads KAGVTQTPRYLIKTRGQQVTLSCSPISGHRSVSWYQQTPGQGLQFLFEYFSETQRNKGNFPGRFSGRQFSNSRSEMNVSTLELGDSALYLCASSLSGQGTEQYFGPGTRLTVT.

This clone was seen more than once but under ten times. The chain combines TRBV28 with TRBJ1-2; D perhaps matches TRBD1 (6 bases). The V end was cut by 5 bases, the J end by 3 bases, with 31 bases between. CDR1 MDHEN and CDR2 SYDVKM come from the germline V gene. There are 20 residues in the CDR3. The CDR3 DNA reads as TGTGCCAGCAGTCTTCGGGTTTGGAGAACCCATGGGTCAGGGGACTATGGCTACACCTTC. This gives the protein CASSLRVWRTHGSGDYGYTF.

This clone showed up just a few times. The chain combines TRBV13 with TRBJ2-2; 9 nucleotides agree with TRBD2. V was clipped by 2 bases and J by 1 base; unmatched bases: 5. The CDR3 consists of 17 residues. Per the germline V gene, CDR1 is PRHDT and CDR2 is FYEKMQ (reference sequence). CDR3 sequence reads: CASSLLAGSGNTGELFF. The DNA of the CDR3 is TGTGCCAGCAGCTTACTAGCGGGGAGCGGGAACACCGGGGAGCTGTTTTTT.

The chain carries TRBV25-1 and TRBJ1-2; D gene uncertain. Germline V gene sequence: CDR1 MGHDK, CDR2 SYGVNS. V was pared by 3 bases and J by 7 bases, with 12 bases between. The CDR3 is 13 amino acids. The CDR3 protein is CASSDRRSGGYTF. The DNA for the CDR3 is TGTGCCAGCAGTGACAGGCGCAGCGGTGGCTACACCTTC.

V and J are TRBV7-9 and TRBJ2-7; 7 bases are a match to TRBD2. Germline V gives CDR1 SEHNR, CDR2 FQNEAQ (reference sequence). This CDR3 region has 19 residues. V dropped 4 bases and J dropped 4; count of bases not matched to a gene: 22. The CDR3 nucleotides read TGTGCCAGCAGCTCGCGTGGGGGGGACGCAGTCCTAAGGCTGTACGAGCAGTACTTC. The encoded protein is CASSSRGGDAVLRLYEQYF.

The chain joins TRBV5-4 to TRBJ2-2, with TRBD2 matching over 13 bases. V lost 4 bases, J lost 5 bases, and 11 bases stayed unmatched. Per germline, CDR1 SGHNT and CDR2 YYREEE (reference sequence). The CDR3 is 18 amino acids. The CDR3 sequence is CASSAPGLAGVGTGELFF. The CDR3 DNA reads TGTGCCAGCAGCGCTCCAGGACTAGCGGGAGTAGGGACCGGGGAGCTGTTTTTT.

This clone was observed a few times. This chain uses TRBV4-3 with TRBJ2-2; TRBD2 aligns across 9 bases. Germline V CDR1 and CDR2: LGHNA, YSLEER. The CDR3 is 18 residues long. J lost 2 bases, V lost 1 base, and 8 bases had no gene match. CDR3 in DNA: TGCGCCAGCAGCCAAGGGACTAGCGCCCGCCTCAACACCGGGGAGCTGTTTTTT. It yields the protein CASSQGTSARLNTGELFF.

This clone was counted between two and nine times. The chain employs TRBV10-3 and TRBJ2-7; D ambiguous. Germline V gene sequence: CDR1 ENHRY, CDR2 SYGVKD. With 3 bases removed from V and 0 bases from J, the gap between germline ends came to 18 bases. CDR3 size: 17 residues. CDR3 in DNA: TGTGCCATCAGTGACCCCAAGGGTAAGACTTTCTCCTACGAGCAGTACTTC. Translation gives CAISDPKGKTFSYEQYF.

This clone has more than one count but fewer than ten. The chain joins TRBV20-1 to TRBJ1-2; D ambiguous. V lost 7 bases, J lost 5 bases, and 11 bases lay in between. The germline CDR1 and CDR2 sequences are DFQATT and SNEGSKA (reference sequence). The CDR3 loop spans 11 amino acids. The CDR3 loop is CSVDIRYGYTF. CDR3 nucleotides: TGCAGTGTCGACATTCGGTATGGCTACACCTTC.

This clone was counted between two and nine times. At the DNA level, this CDR3 is encoded by other sequences in the same sample as well. The V gene is TRBV18, the J gene TRBJ2-5, with D hard to call. Germline loops: CDR1 KGHSH, CDR2 LQKENI. The CDR3 runs 14 residues. Trimming took off 2 bases at V and 0 bases at J, with 7 bases between the two ends. The CDR3 loop reads CASSPGLNQETQYF. CDR3 in DNA: TGTGCCAGCTCACCAGGTTTGAACCAAGAGACCCAGTACTTC.

This clone was seen a few times. V is TRBV18 and J is TRBJ2-5; D may correspond to TRBD1 or TRBD2 (5 bases each). The CDR3 extends over 14 amino acids. Per germline, CDR1 KGHSH and CDR2 LQKENI. Trimming took 1 base from V and 1 from J, leaving 7 bases between them. The DNA for the CDR3 is TGTGCCAGCTCACCACTGAGGGGCCAAGAGACCCAGTACTTC. This sequence encodes CASSPLRGQETQYF.

This clone was counted between two and nine times. The V gene is TRBV15, the J gene TRBJ1-5; the match to TRBD1 covers 8 bases. The CDR3 totals 14 residues. J lost 4 bases, V lost 4 bases, and 3 bases had no gene match. Germline CDR1 and CDR2: LNHNV and YYDKDF (reference sequence). CDR3 sequence (DNA): TGTGCCACCAGCAAGGGACAGGTGAATCAGCCCCAGCATTTT. Its protein product is CATSKGQVNQPQHF.

The chain couples TRBV7-9 to TRBJ2-1, with D perhaps TRBD1 or TRBD2 (5 bases each). This CDR3 spans 15 amino acids. CDR1 is SEHNR, CDR2 FQNEAQ, per germline (reference sequence). With 8 bases removed from V and 2 bases from J, the gap between germline ends came to 16 bases. The CDR3 reads CASGLPGSTYNEQFF. CDR3 in DNA: TGTGCCAGCGGGTTACCAGGGAGCACCTACAATGAGCAGTTCTTC.

This chain joins TRBV4-2 and TRBJ2-3; either TRBD1 or TRBD2 may supply D (5 bases each). The V gene lost 1 base and the J gene lost 2 bases, with 7 bases spanning the gap. The germline CDR1 and CDR2 sequences are LGHNA and YNFKEQ. The CDR3 consists of 14 residues. DNA for the CDR3: TGTGCCAGCAGCCAAGGGGGGATCACAGATACGCAGTATTTT. Amino acid sequence: CASSQGGITDTQYF.